These T cell receptor beta chains were read from a single sample in a study of blood T cells in healthy people across ages. One entry per CDR3 protein, called by TCRdb with MiXCR from the 5' RACE reads. The sample yields around 1,000,000 distinct CDR3 sequences, under 30% seen once. These same data were also listed under a study on T cells of mothers and their children.

The specimen sequenced was blood. All receptors come from a girl aged 2 to 10 in good health. The CDR3 runs from the conserved cysteine through the conserved F or W. A D gene is named only where the DNA matches it firmly. A row's size may be missing; if present it is once, few, many or a size class.

D	V	size	J	DNA	CDR3
NA	TRBV7-2	NA	TRBJ2-3	TGTGCCAGCAGGGAATCCGGAGATACGCAGTATTTT	CASRESGDTQYF
NA	TRBV7-2	few	TRBJ1-6	TGTGCCAGCAGCTTCGGGCTTAATTCACCCCTCCACTTT	CASSFGLNSPLHF
NA	TRBV5-6	NA	TRBJ2-1	TGTGCCAGCAGCCTTCCCACAGGACTGCAGTTCTTC	CASSLPTGLQFF
NA	TRBV6-2/TRBV6-3	few	TRBJ2-5	TGTGCCAGCAGTTACACCGGGACGGAACAAGAGACCCCGTACTTC	CASSYTGTEQETPYF
NA	TRBV7-9	NA	TRBJ2-5	TGTGCCAGCAGCTTTCAGGTCTTGGAAGAGACCCAGTACTTC	CASSFQVLEETQYF
NA	TRBV11-2	NA	TRBJ1-1	TGTGCCAGCAGCTTAGCCAGTGGATCTGAAGCTTTCTTT	CASSLASGSEAFF
NA	TRBV2	NA	TRBJ2-7	TGTGCCAGCAGTGAATGGCGGTTGGCCTACGAGCAGTACTTC	CASSEWRLAYEQYF
NA	TRBV7-9	few	TRBJ1-4	TGTGCCAGCAGCGGTTCCGAAAAACTGTTTTTT	CASSGSEKLFF
NA	TRBV7-8	NA	TRBJ2-5	TGTGCCAGCAGCCTATTTGGGGTGGAGGGAGAGACCCAGTACTTC	CASSLFGVEGETQYF
TRBD1	TRBV7-8	many	TRBJ1-2	TGTGCCAGCAGCCCTGACAGGGTGGGTGGCTACACCTTC	CASSPDRVGGYTF
NA	TRBV4-3	few	TRBJ2-3	TGCGCCAGCAGCCAAGATCGTCCGGCGGGGACGGGGGTTGATACGCAGTATTTT	CASSQDRPAGTGVDTQYF
NA	TRBV7-8	NA	TRBJ2-5	TGTGCCAGCAGCTTCAGAGAGACAAAGTACTTC	CASSFRETKYF
TRBD2	TRBV20-1	few	TRBJ2-1	TGCAGTGCTAGAATTAGCGGGGGGCAGCAGTTCTTC	CSARISGGQQFF
TRBD1	TRBV28	few	TRBJ2-5	TGTGCCAGCAGAACCCGACGCAGGGACAGCAATAGTAAAGAGACCCAGTACTTC	CASRTRRRDSNSKETQYF
NA	TRBV6-6	NA	TRBJ2-1	TGTGCCAGCAACCAGGGGCTACTTGCCGATGAGCAGTTCTTC	CASNQGLLADEQFF
NA	TRBV12-3/TRBV12-4	NA	TRBJ1-2	TGTGCCAGCAGTGGCCGACAGGAGGGCTATGGCTACACCTTC	CASSGRQEGYGYTF
NA	TRBV11-2	NA	TRBJ2-5	TGTGCCAGCAGCTTATTTAAGGGACTCCAAGAGACCCAGTACTTC	CASSLFKGLQETQYF
NA	TRBV6-2/TRBV6-3	few	TRBJ1-4	TGTGCCAGCAGTATTCTTGATGAAAAACTGTTTTTT	CASSILDEKLFF
NA	TRBV6-2/TRBV6-3	NA	TRBJ1-5	TGTGCCAGCACCCGAATAGGACAGCCCCAGCATTTT	CASTRIGQPQHF
NA	TRBV20-1	NA	TRBJ1-2	TGCAGTGCTAGCCTCGGGGGGGCCGAGATAAACTATGGCTACACCTTC	CSASLGGAEINYGYTF
NA	TRBV29-1	few	TRBJ1-1	TGCAGCGTTGGCCGACTGCTTACAGGGCTCGACACTGAAGCTTTCTTT	CSVGRLLTGLDTEAFF
TRBD2	TRBV20-1	NA	TRBJ2-1	TGCAGTGCTAGAGCGCCGGGACTAGCGGGAGCGGAGTACAATGAGCAGTTCTTC	CSARAPGLAGAEYNEQFF
NA	TRBV9	few	TRBJ1-2	TGTGCCAGCAGCGTCCAGGGGAATGGCTACACCTTC	CASSVQGNGYTF
NA	TRBV7-6	NA	TRBJ2-1	TGTGCCAGCAGCTTCGGTGGGCAAAGTAACAATGAGCAGTTCTTC	CASSFGGQSNNEQFF
NA	TRBV6-5	NA	TRBJ1-3	TGTGCCATCGCACCGGGGAACTGGCCTGGAAACACCATATATTTT	CAIAPGNWPGNTIYF
NA	TRBV28	NA	TRBJ2-4	TGTGCCAGCAGCTCCGGGTTTTCTTTTTTGGACTTC	CASSSGFSFLDF
NA	TRBV29-1	NA	TRBJ1-2	TGCAGCGCCGCAAGAGGGCAGGGGTATGGCTACACCTTC	CSAARGQGYGYTF
NA	TRBV20-1	NA	TRBJ1-1	TGCAGTGCTCCGGACGTCAACACTGAAGCTTTCTTT	CSAPDVNTEAFF
NA	TRBV29-1	NA	TRBJ1-1	TGCAGCGTTGTCGGTCCTAACAGCATGAACACTGAAGCTTTCTTT	CSVVGPNSMNTEAFF
NA	TRBV3-1	once	TRBJ1-1	TGTGCCAGCAGCCAAGGGACTTCTGAAGCTTTCTTT	CASSQGTSEAFF
TRBD1	TRBV5-6	NA	TRBJ2-7	TGTGCCAGCAGCTTCACCGGGACAGGGGTTAACGAGCAGTACTTC	CASSFTGTGVNEQYF
NA	TRBV12-3/TRBV12-4	few	TRBJ1-4	TGTGCCAGCAGCCCTGACAGTGCGAATGAAAAACTGTTTTTT	CASSPDSANEKLFF
NA	TRBV11-2	NA	TRBJ2-1	TGTGCCAGCAGCTTAAGATTTTGGGGTGGCGGGTTCTTCCGCAATGAGCAGTTCTTC	CASSLRFWGGGFFRNEQFF
NA	TRBV29-1	NA	TRBJ2-3	TGCAGCGGCGGACCCGTCCTTACAGATACGCAGTATTTT	CSGGPVLTDTQYF
NA	TRBV20-1	few	TRBJ1-1	TGCAGTGCTAGTTGGGAAACTGAAGCTTTCTTT	CSASWETEAFF
NA	TRBV9	few	TRBJ2-7	TGTGCCAGCAGCGTAGAGGGGGGATCCTACGAGCAGTACTTC	CASSVEGGSYEQYF
NA	TRBV12-3/TRBV12-4	NA	TRBJ1-1	TGTGCCAGCAGTTTCTATCCCATGGCGGGGGAGAACACTGAAGCTTTCTTT	CASSFYPMAGENTEAFF
NA	TRBV5-1	few	TRBJ2-3	TGCGCCAGCAGCTGGCAGGGAGATACGCAGTATTTT	CASSWQGDTQYF
TRBD2	TRBV28	few	TRBJ2-7	TGTGCCAGCAGTTCGCTACGCGAACCGGGACTAGCGGAAATCGAGCAGTACTTC	CASSSLREPGLAEIEQYF
TRBD1	TRBV11-3	NA	TRBJ1-3	TGTGCCAGCAGCCTAGCTTCTTACGGACAGGGGAGTATGAACACCATATATTTT	CASSLASYGQGSMNTIYF
TRBD1	TRBV12-3/TRBV12-4	NA	TRBJ2-7	TGTGCCAGCAGTAGACAGGGATGGAGCTACGAGCAGTACTTC	CASSRQGWSYEQYF
NA	TRBV7-3	NA	TRBJ2-7	TGTGCCAGCAGCTTAGAGGGGATCGGGGAGCAGTACTTC	CASSLEGIGEQYF
TRBD1	TRBV12-5	NA	TRBJ1-3	TGTGCTACCACGACAGGGCCCCCTGGAAACACCAAATATTTT	CATTTGPPGNTKYF
NA	TRBV12-3/TRBV12-4	NA	TRBJ1-2	TGTGCCAGCAGTTTGGGGAATGCCAACTATGGCTACACCTTC	CASSLGNANYGYTF
NA	TRBV28	few	TRBJ1-1	TGTGCCAGCAGTTTATGGGGGGGGACACTCAAGGAAGCTTTCTTT	CASSLWGGTLKEAFF
NA	TRBV4-3	NA	TRBJ2-1	TGCGCCAGCAGCCAAGACGAGTGGGCCTACAATGAGCAGTTCTTC	CASSQDEWAYNEQFF
TRBD2	TRBV29-1	few	TRBJ2-3	TGCAGCGCGTGGGGTAGTAGCGGGAGCACAGATACGCAGTATTTT	CSAWGSSGSTDTQYF
TRBD2	TRBV5-1	few	TRBJ2-4	TGCGCCAGCAGCTGGCGGACTAGCGGGAGACAGTACTTC	CASSWRTSGRQYF
NA	TRBV10-3	NA	TRBJ1-1	TGTGCCATCGACTGGGGTAAGGACACTGAAGCTTTCTTT	CAIDWGKDTEAFF
TRBD1	TRBV9	NA	TRBJ2-2	TGTGCCAGCAGCGTGCGGACAGGCGGGACCGGGGAGCTGTTTTTT	CASSVRTGGTGELFF
NA	TRBV6-6	few	TRBJ1-3	TGTGCCAGCAGCCACCCCCTGTCTACTGGAAACACCATATATTTT	CASSHPLSTGNTIYF
NA	TRBV5-5	NA	TRBJ1-1	TGTGCCAGCATATTACAGATAATGAACACTGAAGCTTTCTTT	CASILQIMNTEAFF
NA	TRBV20-1	few	TRBJ1-3	TGCAGTGCTAGACCTTACAGGGTCTCTGGAAACACCATATATTTT	CSARPYRVSGNTIYF
TRBD2	TRBV5-1	few	TRBJ2-7	TGCGCCAGCAGCTTGGGCAGGGCTAGCGGGACTTACGAGCAGTACTTC	CASSLGRASGTYEQYF
NA	TRBV7-3	NA	TRBJ2-5	TGTGCCAGCAGCTTATCCCGCGGGGGCGGGGAGACCCAGTACTTC	CASSLSRGGGETQYF
NA	TRBV27	many	TRBJ2-7	TGTGCCAGCAGTTTAGGTTACGGCTACGAGCAGTACTTC	CASSLGYGYEQYF